This is a list of T cell receptor beta chains from one sample in a study of blood T cell repertoires in COVID-19. Produced via immunoSEQ multiplex PCR; TCRdb's table is partial and in-frame only. The data contain 120,000 to 150,000 clones, roughly 80% of them seen just once; the ten biggest clones take up under 7%. The sequenced material came from PBMCs or T cells enriched from blood (not recorded which). The receptors derive from a man aged 40-49 years with acute COVID-19. The CDR3 runs from the conserved cysteine through the conserved F or W. Fields, in order: clone size, V gene, D gene, J gene, CDR3 DNA, CDR3 protein. D genes are given only for firm matches. Size values are once, few and many counts, or a class for expanded clones, and some rows have none.

clone size: .; V gene: TRBV3-1/TRBV3-2; D gene: .; J gene: TRBJ2-5; CDR3 DNA: TGTGCCAGCAGCCAAGATCTTAGACTCCAAGAGACCCAGTACTTC; CDR3 protein: CASSQDLRLQETQYF
clone size: .; V gene: TRBV6-1; D gene: TRBD1; J gene: TRBJ2-1; CDR3 DNA: TGTGCCAGCAGTGAATCTTGGGACAGGGGATTTGCCTTCTTC; CDR3 protein: CASSESWDRGFAFF
clone size: .; V gene: TRBV9; D gene: TRBD1; J gene: TRBJ1-6; CDR3 DNA: TGTGCCAGCAGGGCCCGGGACAGGGCGAATTCACCCCTCCACTTT; CDR3 protein: CASRARDRANSPLHF
clone size: .; V gene: TRBV28; D gene: TRBD1; J gene: TRBJ1-2; CDR3 DNA: TGTGCCAGCAGTTTCTGGACAGGGAAAGACGGCTACACCTTC; CDR3 protein: CASSFWTGKDGYTF
clone size: once; V gene: TRBV28; D gene: TRBD1; J gene: TRBJ1-1; CDR3 DNA: TGTGCCAGCAGCGGGGACAGGCAGACTGGCTTGGGAGCTTTCTTT; CDR3 protein: CASSGDRQTGLGAFF
clone size: .; V gene: TRBV6-2/TRBV6-3; D gene: .; J gene: TRBJ2-1; CDR3 DNA: TGTGCCAGCAGTGGGCTATCACACAATGAGCAGTTCTTC; CDR3 protein: CASSGLSHNEQFF
clone size: .; V gene: TRBV6-5; D gene: TRBD1; J gene: TRBJ1-5; CDR3 DNA: TGTGCCAGCAGTCAGACAGGGGATAGCAATCAGCCCCAGCATTTT; CDR3 protein: CASSQTGDSNQPQHF
clone size: .; V gene: TRBV19; D gene: TRBD2; J gene: TRBJ2-7; CDR3 DNA: TGTGCCAGTAGTATTGCGGGGGTCAGCTCCTACGAGCAGTACTTC; CDR3 protein: CASSIAGVSSYEQYF
clone size: .; V gene: TRBV28; D gene: TRBD1; J gene: TRBJ2-5; CDR3 DNA: TGTGCCAGCAGTATACTGACAGGGGGCCAGGAAGAGACCCAGTACTTC; CDR3 protein: CASSILTGGQEETQYF
clone size: once; V gene: TRBV4-3; D gene: .; J gene: TRBJ1-1; CDR3 DNA: TGCGCCAGCAGCCAAGATGAGGAAAACACTGAAGCTTTCTTT; CDR3 protein: CASSQDEENTEAFF
clone size: .; V gene: TRBV15; D gene: .; J gene: TRBJ2-6; CDR3 DNA: TGTGCCACCAGCAGAGCGGTGCGGGGAGCGGGGGCCAACGTCCTGACTTTC; CDR3 protein: CATSRAVRGAGANVLTF
clone size: .; V gene: TRBV6-5; D gene: .; J gene: TRBJ1-3; CDR3 DNA: TGTGCCAGCAGTTACCAAGGGGGTCACAAAAACACCATATATTTT; CDR3 protein: CASSYQGGHKNTIYF
clone size: .; V gene: TRBV2; D gene: .; J gene: TRBJ1-5; CDR3 DNA: TGTGCCAGCAGTCCGGAGGCGGGGGCTCAGCCCCAGCATTTT; CDR3 protein: CASSPEAGAQPQHF
clone size: .; V gene: TRBV21-1; D gene: .; J gene: TRBJ2-7; CDR3 DNA: TGTGCCAGCAGCTATTTGCCACGCAGGGCTTACGAGCAGTACTTC; CDR3 protein: CASSYLPRRAYEQYF
clone size: .; V gene: TRBV20-1; D gene: .; J gene: TRBJ1-2; CDR3 DNA: TGCAGTCCGGGTCCGGTAGGTGGCTACACCTTC; CDR3 protein: CSPGPVGGYTF
clone size: .; V gene: TRBV3-1/TRBV3-2; D gene: .; J gene: TRBJ2-1; CDR3 DNA: TGTGCCAGCAGCCCAGACAGCTACAATGAGCAGTTCTTC; CDR3 protein: CASSPDSYNEQFF
clone size: .; V gene: TRBV29-1; D gene: TRBD1; J gene: TRBJ1-4; CDR3 DNA: TGCAGCGTCGGACAGGTTGGGAAACTGTTTTTT; CDR3 protein: CSVGQVGKLFF
clone size: .; V gene: TRBV19; D gene: .; J gene: TRBJ1-5; CDR3 DNA: TGTGCCAGCTCTGGGAGTAGCAATCAGCCCCAGCATTTT; CDR3 protein: CASSGSSNQPQHF
clone size: few; V gene: TRBV11-2; D gene: .; J gene: TRBJ1-1; CDR3 DNA: TGTGCCAGCAGCGGAAGAGGGTATGGGATGAACACTGAAGCTTTCTTT; CDR3 protein: CASSGRGYGMNTEAFF
clone size: .; V gene: TRBV7-6; D gene: .; J gene: TRBJ2-1; CDR3 DNA: TGTGCCAGCAGCCCGACAGAGTTCTTC; CDR3 protein: CASSPTEFF
clone size: .; V gene: TRBV2; D gene: TRBD1; J gene: TRBJ2-7; CDR3 DNA: TGTGCCAGCTTATGGGGGAGCCGGGACAGAGCCTACGAGCAGTACTTC; CDR3 protein: CASLWGSRDRAYEQYF
clone size: .; V gene: TRBV19; D gene: TRBD2; J gene: TRBJ2-1; CDR3 DNA: TGTGCCAGTAGTATCGGACTAGCGGGAGGTAGCTCCTACAATGAGCAGTTCTTC; CDR3 protein: CASSIGLAGGSSYNEQFF
clone size: .; V gene: TRBV11-2; D gene: .; J gene: TRBJ2-3; CDR3 DNA: TGTGCCAGCAGCTATGGGACGCGGGGCCCCGGCCACACGCAGTATTTT; CDR3 protein: CASSYGTRGPGHTQYF
clone size: .; V gene: TRBV24-1; D gene: TRBD2; J gene: TRBJ2-3; CDR3 DNA: TGTGCCACCAGTGATTGGGAGGGCGCCGATACGCAGTATTTT; CDR3 protein: CATSDWEGADTQYF
clone size: .; V gene: TRBV6-6; D gene: .; J gene: TRBJ1-5; CDR3 DNA: TGTGCCAGCAGTTACGGTGGGGGCTTCAGCAATCAGCCCCAGCATTTT; CDR3 protein: CASSYGGGFSNQPQHF
clone size: .; V gene: TRBV9; D gene: TRBD1; J gene: TRBJ1-6; CDR3 DNA: TGTGCCAGCAGCGCCACAGGGGAAAATTCACCCCTCCACTTT; CDR3 protein: CASSATGENSPLHF
clone size: .; V gene: TRBV3-1/TRBV3-2; D gene: TRBD2; J gene: TRBJ2-1; CDR3 DNA: TGTGCCAGCAGCCAAGGGGGGACTAGCTACAATGAGCAGTTCTTC; CDR3 protein: CASSQGGTSYNEQFF
clone size: .; V gene: TRBV5-6; D gene: TRBD1; J gene: TRBJ1-4; CDR3 DNA: TGTGCCAGCAGCTTACTCCTGAGACAGGGTGCAACTAATGAAAAACTGTTTTTT; CDR3 protein: CASSLLLRQGATNEKLFF
clone size: few; V gene: TRBV29-1; D gene: TRBD2; J gene: TRBJ2-2; CDR3 DNA: TGCAGCGTGCGGACTAGCGGAGGGGGGGAGCTGTTTTTT; CDR3 protein: CSVRTSGGGELFF
clone size: .; V gene: TRBV5-1; D gene: .; J gene: TRBJ1-2; CDR3 DNA: TGCGCCAGCAGCTCGGGACCCGGGGGCTATGGCTACACCTTC; CDR3 protein: CASSSGPGGYGYTF
clone size: .; V gene: TRBV6-2/TRBV6-3; D gene: .; J gene: TRBJ2-7; CDR3 DNA: TGTGCCAGTAGTACTCAAAGATACGAGCAGTACTTC; CDR3 protein: CASSTQRYEQYF
clone size: .; V gene: TRBV5-1; D gene: .; J gene: TRBJ2-7; CDR3 DNA: TGCGCCAGCAGCTTGGCCGGTTCAGGCGGGATGGACCACGAGCAGTACTTC; CDR3 protein: CASSLAGSGGMDHEQYF
clone size: .; V gene: TRBV10-3; D gene: .; J gene: TRBJ1-1; CDR3 DNA: TGTGCCACAGGGGAACCGAACACTGAAGCTTTCTTT; CDR3 protein: CATGEPNTEAFF
clone size: .; V gene: TRBV29-1; D gene: TRBD1; J gene: TRBJ1-1; CDR3 DNA: TGCAGCGTTTCCCAGGGGGTGACTGAAGCTTTCTTT; CDR3 protein: CSVSQGVTEAFF
clone size: once; V gene: TRBV7-9; D gene: .; J gene: TRBJ1-5; CDR3 DNA: TGTGCCAGCAGCCCCCTCGGGGGCAATCAGCCCCAGCATTTT; CDR3 protein: CASSPLGGNQPQHF
clone size: .; V gene: TRBV5-6; D gene: .; J gene: TRBJ1-5; CDR3 DNA: TGTGCCAGCAGCTCAGGCAATCAGCCCCAGCATTTT; CDR3 protein: CASSSGNQPQHF
clone size: .; V gene: TRBV28; D gene: TRBD1; J gene: TRBJ2-7; CDR3 DNA: TGTGCCAGCAGTTTATCCCCGACAGGGTTCGAGCAGTACTTC; CDR3 protein: CASSLSPTGFEQYF
clone size: few; V gene: TRBV18; D gene: TRBD1; J gene: TRBJ1-5; CDR3 DNA: TGTGCCAGCTCACGGGGACAGGGGCGAGGTCAGCCCCAGCATTTT; CDR3 protein: CASSRGQGRGQPQHF
clone size: .; V gene: TRBV5-4; D gene: TRBD1; J gene: TRBJ2-1; CDR3 DNA: TGTGCCAGCAGTTCGAGAGGGGGCACTCTCAGGCAACAGCAGTTCTTC; CDR3 protein: CASSSRGGTLRQQQFF
clone size: .; V gene: TRBV19; D gene: .; J gene: TRBJ1-3; CDR3 DNA: TGTGCCAGTAGTACCCCCCGAGCGGTGGGCTCTGGAAACACCATATATTTT; CDR3 protein: CASSTPRAVGSGNTIYF
clone size: .; V gene: TRBV5-1; D gene: .; J gene: TRBJ2-5; CDR3 DNA: TGCGCCAGCAGCTTGGAACAGGGACAAGAGACCCAGTACTTC; CDR3 protein: CASSLEQGQETQYF
clone size: .; V gene: TRBV11-2; D gene: TRBD2; J gene: TRBJ2-7; CDR3 DNA: TGTGCCAGCAGCGACGTACTAGCGGGGGGCTACGAGCAGTACTTC; CDR3 protein: CASSDVLAGGYEQYF
clone size: .; V gene: TRBV10-3; D gene: TRBD1; J gene: TRBJ1-3; CDR3 DNA: TGTGCCATCAGTGAGTCGAGGGGGCTCAACACCATATATTTT; CDR3 protein: CAISESRGLNTIYF
clone size: .; V gene: TRBV5-1; D gene: TRBD2; J gene: TRBJ2-7; CDR3 DNA: TGCGCCAGCAGTTTGACTAGCGGGAGGGCCTGGGACTCCTACGAGCAGTACTTC; CDR3 protein: CASSLTSGRAWDSYEQYF
clone size: .; V gene: TRBV19; D gene: TRBD1; J gene: TRBJ1-4; CDR3 DNA: TGTGCCAGTAGTCCCTGGACAGGGGGATTACAAAAACTGTTTTTT; CDR3 protein: CASSPWTGGLQKLFF